This T cell receptor beta chain derives from a study of blood T cell repertoires in COVID-19. Study-level information: Spain, Italy and the United States supplied samples that represented acute and convalescent COVID-19. T cells, B-cell-depleted T cells, or PBMCs provided the cDNA or gDNA that served as material.

The authors' processing: Amplification of reference gene primers provided the estimated nucleated cell counts. Profiled with immunoSEQ multiplex PCR; TCRdb holds only in-frame clones, not every one. Clone size and V and J calls were adopted from that table, with D and trimming inferred from the DNA. This table holds 250,000 or so clones, around 88% found once. With 5 bases removed from V and 0 bases from J, the gap between germline ends came to 10 bases. Germline V gene sequence: CDR1 SGHTA, CDR2 FQGNSA. The CDR3 is 14 residues long. V and J are TRBV7-2 and TRBJ1-1, with D possibly TRBD1 on 6 matching bases. The sequenced sample consisted of peripheral blood. The clonotype comes from a man older than 75 with acute or convalescent COVID-19. This chain's CDR3 is CASSQGSVNTEAFF. For the CDR3, the DNA is TGTGCCAGCAGCCAGGGGTCTGTGAACACTGAAGCTTTCTTT.